This is a list of T cell receptor beta chains from one sample in a study of cytomegalovirus exposure and HLA in healthy donors. Assay used: immunoSEQ multiplex PCR; TCRdb lists only in-frame clones, some missing. The repertoire holds about 160,000 clones, 65% to 80% seen once, with 2.5% to 3% in the top ten. The specimen sequenced was PBMCs. All receptors come from a woman in her fifties or sixties in good health and CMV-seropositive. Each CDR3 is given with its conserved first and last residue. A D gene is named only where the DNA matches it firmly. Expanded clones are given a class, and other clones once, few, many or no size at all.

D: -
size: -
length: 14
V: TRBV5-1
J: TRBJ1-2
DNA: TGCGCCAGCAGCTCACAACAGGGAAACTATGGCTACACCTTC
CDR3: CASSSQQGNYGYTF

D: -
size: -
length: 14
V: TRBV18
J: TRBJ1-1
DNA: TGTGCCAGCTCATCCGAGATTGGGGGGGCTGAAGCTTTCTTT
CDR3: CASSSEIGGAEAFF

D: -
size: -
length: 13
V: TRBV6-1
J: TRBJ1-5
DNA: TGTGCCAGCAGTGACAGGAGCAATCAGCCCCAGCATTTT
CDR3: CASSDRSNQPQHF

D: -
size: -
length: 12
V: TRBV5-6
J: TRBJ1-2
DNA: TGTGCCAGCAGCGAGGGAGACTATGGCTACACCTTC
CDR3: CASSEGDYGYTF

D: TRBD1
size: -
length: 16
V: TRBV11-3
J: TRBJ2-2
DNA: TGTGCCAGCAGCTCGGGAAGGGACAGGGACACCGGGGAGCTGTTTTTT
CDR3: CASSSGRDRDTGELFF

D: TRBD1
size: -
length: 13
V: TRBV7-9
J: TRBJ1-2
DNA: TGTGCCAGCACCAAGGGGGCGGGTTATGGCTACACCTTC
CDR3: CASTKGAGYGYTF

D: TRBD1
size: -
length: 13
V: TRBV10-3
J: TRBJ2-3
DNA: TGTGCCATCGGGACAGGGATTGCGGATACGCAGTATTTT
CDR3: CAIGTGIADTQYF

D: TRBD1
size: many
length: 16
V: TRBV6-6
J: TRBJ1-3
DNA: TGTGCCAGCAGTTTAACTTCCAGGGGGTCCGGAAACACCATATATTTT
CDR3: CASSLTSRGSGNTIYF

D: -
size: few
length: 18
V: TRBV7-9
J: TRBJ1-4
DNA: TGTGCCAGCAGCTTACTACTTTGGGGCCAACCCGATGGTGAAAAACTGTTTTTT
CDR3: CASSLLLWGQPDGEKLFF

D: -
size: few
length: 13
V: TRBV10-1
J: TRBJ2-3
DNA: TGCGCCAGCAGTGGAGAAGCGACCGATACGCAGTATTTT
CDR3: CASSGEATDTQYF

D: TRBD1
size: -
length: 16
V: TRBV7-9
J: TRBJ1-6
DNA: TGTGCCAGCAGTGTAGACAGGGCGATCCATAATTCACCCCTCCACTTT
CDR3: CASSVDRAIHNSPLHF

D: TRBD1
size: -
length: 15
V: TRBV10-1
J: TRBJ1-1
DNA: TGCGCCAGCAGTGCCCTTAGGGGGCCCGGCGGTGAAGCTTTCTTT
CDR3: CASSALRGPGGEAFF

D: -
size: -
length: 14
V: TRBV5-1
J: TRBJ1-1
DNA: TGCGCCAGCAGAAAGACGGGATTGAACACTGAAGCTTTCTTT
CDR3: CASRKTGLNTEAFF

D: TRBD1
size: -
length: 16
V: TRBV5-4
J: TRBJ1-2
DNA: TGTGCCAGCAGCTCGAACCTGGGACAGGGGAACTATGGCTACACCTTC
CDR3: CASSSNLGQGNYGYTF

D: -
size: -
length: 14
V: TRBV2
J: TRBJ1-2
DNA: TGTGCCAGCAGCGACGGGGTCCCCTCTAGGGGCTACACCTTC
CDR3: CASSDGVPSRGYTF

D: -
size: -
length: 16
V: TRBV5-1
J: TRBJ2-2
DNA: TGCGCCAGCAGAGCCAAGGGGATAGGGGGCACCGGGGAGCTGTTTTTT
CDR3: CASRAKGIGGTGELFF

D: TRBD1
size: -
length: 14
V: TRBV12-5
J: TRBJ2-7
DNA: TGTGCTAGTGGCTCCTTGGGACAGCGCTACGAGCAGTACTTC
CDR3: CASGSLGQRYEQYF

D: -
size: once
length: 14
V: TRBV6-5
J: TRBJ1-1
DNA: TGTGCCAGCAGTTACTCACAGGTGAACACTGAAGCTTTCTTT
CDR3: CASSYSQVNTEAFF

D: -
size: -
length: 17
V: TRBV18
J: TRBJ2-7
DNA: TGTGCCAGCTCACCACGGGTTGGCAGGTCGAACCGCTACGAGCAGTACTTC
CDR3: CASSPRVGRSNRYEQYF

D: -
size: -
length: 15
V: TRBV6-1
J: TRBJ1-5
DNA: TGTGCCAGCAGTTCAGGACTTCGGGGCAATCAGCCCCAGCATTTT
CDR3: CASSSGLRGNQPQHF

D: -
size: -
length: 13
V: TRBV7-9
J: TRBJ2-7
DNA: TGTGCCAGCAGCTTAGAACTCGCCGGCGAGCAGTACTTC
CDR3: CASSLELAGEQYF

D: -
size: -
length: 13
V: TRBV6-6
J: TRBJ1-1
DNA: TGTGCCAGCAGTTACTCCTCGAACACTGAAGCTTTCTTT
CDR3: CASSYSSNTEAFF

D: TRBD1
size: few
length: 15
V: TRBV15
J: TRBJ2-2
DNA: TGTGCCACCAGACCAAACAGGGGGAACACCGGGGAGCTGTTTTTT
CDR3: CATRPNRGNTGELFF

D: -
size: -
length: 14
V: TRBV7-9
J: TRBJ1-2
DNA: TGTGCCAGCAGCGTGGACTCAAGATACTATGGCTACACCTTC
CDR3: CASSVDSRYYGYTF

D: TRBD1
size: -
length: 14
V: TRBV12-5
J: TRBJ1-3
DNA: TGTGCTAGTGGGTCGACAGGGGTTGGAAACACCATATATTTT
CDR3: CASGSTGVGNTIYF